This T cell receptor beta chain appears in the sequencing data of a study of PD-L1 blockade in urothelial cancer. The CDR3 extends over 15 amino acids. J lost 4 bases, V lost 3 bases, and 3 bases had no gene match. In germline, CDR1 is SGDLS, CDR2 YYNGEE. Profiled with immunoSEQ multiplex PCR; TCRdb holds only in-frame clones, not every one. The data show about 30,000 clones, roughly 87% seen once. The time point is: peripheral blood 6 weeks after treatment start. All patients carried locally advanced or metastatic urothelial carcinoma. Each individual provided 1 to 8 samples (taken pretreatment and on-treatment).

Source: PBMCs, taken around atezolizumab (anti-PD-L1) treatment. The chain uses TRBV9 and TRBJ2-5; TRBD2 aligns across 13 bases. This TCR derives from an elderly man with urothelial cancer. Here the CDR3 reads CASSEGLAGVETQYF. The CDR3 nucleotides are TGTGCCAGCAGCGAAGGACTAGCGGGAGTAGAGACCCAGTACTTC.